Following are 21 T cell receptor beta chains from one sample sequenced in a study of a mutant IDH1 vaccine in newly diagnosed glioma. Time point denoted: week 5, during vaccination. Mutant IDH1 20-mer peptide, at 300 ug, made up each vaccine dose, with topical imiquimod. Assay: immunoSEQ multiplex PCR; the TCRdb copy retains only in-frame clones and omits some. The table lists under 30,000 clones, around 79% of them singletons, with about 8.4% in the top ten. Their cognate antigens are unknown. The starting material was PBMCs, obtained from a glioma patient whose treatment included an IDH1 peptide vaccine. All receptors derive from a man aged 40-49 years with glioma.

This clone showed up just a few times. This chain uses TRBV29-1 with TRBJ2-5, with TRBD1 matching over 9 bases. The germline CDR1 and CDR2 sequences are SQVTM and ANQGSEA. This CDR3 contains 14 residues. The junction had 9 bases not matched to a gene; V was cut back by 5 bases and J by 5 bases. Written as DNA, the CDR3 is TGCAGCGTTAGGGAACAGGGGGCACGGGAGACCCAGTACTTC. Its translation is CSVREQGARETQYF.

This clone occurred a few times. The chain joins TRBV7-6 to TRBJ2-1; D unclear. Germline V gene lookup returns CDR1 SGHVS and CDR2 FNYEAQ. The V end lost 1 base, the J end lost 3 bases, and 1 base lay between the germline ends. The CDR3 totals 12 residues. The CDR3 spells CASSLGYNEQFF. DNA for the CDR3: TGTGCCAGCAGCTTAGGCTACAATGAGCAGTTCTTC.

This chain uses TRBV18 with TRBJ2-5; 8 nucleotides line up with TRBD1. This CDR3 has 15 amino acids. J gave up 9 bases and V 2 bases, and 11 bases lay outside the gene matches. Germline CDR1 KGHSH, CDR2 LQKENI. The DNA of the CDR3 is TGTGCCAGCTCACCAGAGGGACGGACAGGGCGTGCCCAGTACTTC. It yields the protein CASSPEGRTGRAQYF. Filled out from reference TRBV18 and TRBJ2-5, the complete variable domain reads NAGVMQNPRHLVRRRGQEARLRCSPMKGHSHVYWYRQLPEEGLKFMVYLQKENIIDESGMPKERFSAEFPKEGPSILRIQQVVRGDSAAYFCASSPEGRTGRAQYFGPGTRLLVL.

The chain recombines TRBV19 with TRBJ1-1; TRBD1 is a possible D gene (6 bases). The CDR3 totals 13 residues. The V gene's germline CDR1 is LNHDA and CDR2 SQIVND (reference sequence). V was shortened by 6 bases and J by 6 bases, with 14 bases between the two germline ends. The CDR3 here is CASRILQGSEAFF. In nucleotides, the CDR3 is TGTGCCAGTAGGATCCTACAGGGTTCTGAAGCTTTCTTT.

The rearrangement joins TRBV7-8 to TRBJ1-2; D unclear. The germline V gene has CDR1 SGHVS and CDR2 FQNEAQ. The CDR3 loop spans 17 amino acids. V was trimmed by 1 base and J by 8 bases, leaving 23 bases between them. CDR3 protein: CASSLGPSQSRFSGYTF. CDR3 coding DNA: TGTGCCAGCAGCTTAGGACCCTCCCAAAGCCGTTTTTCCGGCTACACCTTC. Together with reference TRBV7-8 and TRBJ1-2, the CDR3 gives the full variable domain: GAGVSQSPRYKVAKRGQDVALRCDPISGHVSLFWYQQALGQGPEFLTYFQNEAQLDKSGLPSDRFFAERPEGSVSTLKIQRTQQEDSAVYLCASSLGPSQSRFSGYTFGSGTRLTVV.

The rearrangement uses TRBV6-1 and TRBJ2-7, with D uncertain. The CDR3 covers 12 residues. Trimming took 7 bases from V and 7 from J, leaving 14 bases between them. The V gene's germline CDR1 is MNHNS and CDR2 SASEGT. This CDR3 reads CASILPPGEQYF. The CDR3 DNA is TGTGCCAGCATCCTACCGCCCGGGGAGCAGTACTTC.

The CDR3 bases are TGTGCCAGCAGTTATGGAGGGGAAGCTTTCTTT. As protein: CASSYGGEAFF. This sequence joins TRBV9 and TRBJ1-1; D call uncertain. The germline gives CDR1 SGDLS, CDR2 YYNGEE. The CDR3 runs to 11 residues. V was clipped by 5 bases and J by 8 bases, with 10 bases between them.

This clone was seen just once. The chain is built from TRBV6-5 and TRBJ2-1; D is perhaps TRBD2 (6 bases). The V gene's germline CDR1 is MNHEY and CDR2 SVGAGI. Trimming stripped 4 bases from V and 6 bases from J, with 16 bases between. The CDR3 consists of 15 residues. For the CDR3, the DNA is TGTGCCAGCAGTTCCTTAGCGGTTTCCGGCAATGAGCAGTTCTTC. Translation gives CASSSLAVSGNEQFF.

This clone came up a few times. This rearrangement joins TRBV7-2 to TRBJ1-5; D call uncertain. There are 13 residues in the CDR3. Germline lookup yields CDR1 SGHTA and CDR2 FQGNSA. Between the trimmed V and J ends, which lost 5 bases and 5 bases, there was a span of 10 bases. CDR3 nucleotides: TGTGCCAGCAGCGCCCGGACTGATCAGCCCCAGCATTTT. Encoded protein: CASSARTDQPQHF.

This clone was counted once. The chain joins TRBV10-1 to TRBJ2-7; D uncertain. CDR1 is WNHNN, CDR2 SYGVQD, per germline (reference sequence). V was shortened by 0 bases and J by 9 bases, with 12 bases between the two germline ends. The length of the CDR3 is 13 residues. CDR3: CASSESTRSVQYV. CDR3 sequence (DNA): TGCGCCAGCAGTGAGTCGACACGATCTGTGCAGTACGTC.

The V call is TRBV5-1, the J call TRBJ2-3, with D possibly matching TRBD1 (6 bases). Trimming pared 3 bases from V and 3 bases from J, leaving 11 bases between. Germline V gives CDR1 SGHRS, CDR2 YFSETQ. This CDR3 region has 14 residues. CDR3 loop: CASSYQGMTDTQYF. The CDR3 region has the DNA TGCGCCAGCAGCTATCAGGGGATGACAGATACGCAGTATTTT.

CDR3 residues: CASSSGTVKNIQYF. CDR3 sequence (DNA): TGTGCCAGCAGCTCCGGGACAGTCAAAAACATTCAGTACTTC. The rearrangement uses TRBV7-2 and TRBJ2-4; 7 nucleotides agree with TRBD1. CDR3 length: 14 residues. Germline V gives CDR1 SGHTA, CDR2 FQGNSA. V lost 4 bases and J lost 3; bases outside the gene matches: 3.

The rearrangement uses TRBV10-3 and TRBJ1-5, with D perhaps TRBD1 (6 bases). The CDR3 has 14 residues. Germline values: CDR1 ENHRY, CDR2 SYGVKD. V lost 6 bases and J lost 1, with 10 bases in between. In nucleotides, the CDR3 is TGTGCCATCAGCGTCACAGGGAGCAATCAGCCCCAGCATTTT. It codes for CAISVTGSNQPQHF.

Only a few counts were recorded for this clone. The gene calls are TRBV19 and TRBJ1-5, with D hard to call. The CDR3 has 15 amino acids. Trimming pared 8 bases from V and 4 bases from J, leaving 18 bases between. Germline-derived CDR1 and CDR2 are LNHDA and SQIVND (reference sequence). Here the CDR3 reads CASAVGNSPNQPQHF. CDR3 nucleotide sequence: TGTGCCAGTGCAGTGGGGAACAGTCCAAATCAGCCCCAGCATTTT.

The CDR3, as DNA: TGTGCCAGCAGCCCATTGGGGCGCGGAGGATCCTACAATGAGCAGTTCTTC. This translates into CASSPLGRGGSYNEQFF. This chain uses TRBV5-6 with TRBJ2-1; perhaps D is TRBD1 or TRBD2 (5 bases each). Trimming pared 4 bases from V and 1 base from J, leaving 18 bases between. The V gene's germline CDR1 is SGHDT and CDR2 YYEEEE. The CDR3 consists of 17 residues.

The chain uses TRBV11-3 and TRBJ2-5; no clear D. Trimming took off 5 bases at V and 5 bases at J, with 12 bases between the two ends. The germline gives CDR1 SGHNT, CDR2 YENEEA. CDR3 length: 13 amino acids. The CDR3 loop reads CASSPPSRETQYF. The CDR3 DNA follows: TGTGCCAGCAGCCCCCCCTCACGGGAGACCCAGTACTTC.

In this sample, this clone turned up a few times. The V and J genes are TRBV18 and TRBJ1-1; maybe TRBD1 (6 bases). The CDR3 consists of 16 residues. Germline V lookup: CDR1 KGHSH, CDR2 LQKENI. The ends were cut back, 3 bases at V and 4 bases at J, with 18 bases in the middle. CDR3 region: CASSPLAGGGRTEAFF. CDR3 bases: TGTGCCAGCTCACCCCTGGCCGGGGGGGGCCGCACTGAAGCTTTCTTT.

The chain is built from TRBV5-5 and TRBJ2-3, with 13 bases aligning to TRBD2. Looked up from germline, CDR1 is SGHKS and CDR2 is YYEKEE (reference sequence). The ends lost 3 bases at V and 3 bases at J; junction bases unmatched: 4. This CDR3 has 16 amino acids. The CDR3 nucleotides are TGTGCCAGCAGCTGGAGGACTAGCGGGAGAACAGATACGCAGTATTTT. This translates into CASSWRTSGRTDTQYF.

The chain combines TRBV19 with TRBJ2-5; 12 nucleotides match TRBD2. V lost 6 bases and J lost 5; bases outside the gene matches: 16. Germline CDR1 and CDR2: LNHDA and SQIVND (reference sequence). This CDR3 is 18 amino acids long. The CDR3 coding sequence is TGTGCCAGTAGCCGACCGGGGACTAGCGGGTTGTTACGGGAGACCCAGTACTTC. It encodes CASSRPGTSGLLRETQYF.

This clone was observed a handful of times. The gene calls are TRBV19 and TRBJ1-1; 10 bases agree with TRBD1. Looked up from germline, CDR1 is LNHDA and CDR2 is SQIVND (reference sequence). V lost 10 bases to trimming and J lost 0 bases; unmatched junction nucleotides: 5. The CDR3 sequence is 14 residues long. The CDR3 loop reads CATTGQGLNTEAFF. CDR3 nucleotides: TGTGCCACAACGGGACAGGGGTTGAACACTGAAGCTTTCTTT.

This clone was detected a few times. The chain joins TRBV27 to TRBJ1-5; weak D call: TRBD1 (5 bases). Trimming left V 5 bases short and J 4 bases short, with 12 bases between. CDR1 is MNHEY, CDR2 SMNVEV, per germline (reference sequence). The CDR3 covers 14 residues. CDR3 region: CASSTQGGNQPQHF. CDR3 sequence (DNA): TGTGCCAGCAGTACTCAGGGAGGGAATCAGCCCCAGCATTTT.